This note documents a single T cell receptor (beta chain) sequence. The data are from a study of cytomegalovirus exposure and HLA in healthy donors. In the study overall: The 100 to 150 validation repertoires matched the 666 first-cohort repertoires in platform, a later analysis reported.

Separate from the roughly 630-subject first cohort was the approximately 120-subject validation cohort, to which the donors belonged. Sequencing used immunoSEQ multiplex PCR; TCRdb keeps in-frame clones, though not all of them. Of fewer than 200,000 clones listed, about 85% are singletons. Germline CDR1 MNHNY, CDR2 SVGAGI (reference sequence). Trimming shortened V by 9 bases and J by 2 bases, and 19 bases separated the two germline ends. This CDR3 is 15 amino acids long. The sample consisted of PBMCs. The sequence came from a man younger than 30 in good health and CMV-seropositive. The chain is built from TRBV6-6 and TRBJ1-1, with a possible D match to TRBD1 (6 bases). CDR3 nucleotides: TGTGCCAGTCACGCGGGGGGCCTATTCAACACTGAAGCTTTCTTT. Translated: CASHAGGLFNTEAFF.